This is a list of T cell receptor beta chains from one sample in a study of T-cell reconstitution after alpha-beta-depleted transplantation in children. In TCRdb, the PCR reads were re-called with MiXCR into one record per CDR3 protein. The table shows hundreds of thousands of distinct CDR3 sequences, with 16% occurring only once. Sequenced here: PBMCs from the stem cell graft donor, sampled from the stem cell graft. These TCRs come from a human donor who donated a stem cell graft to a child with acute myeloid leukemia. CDR3s include the opening cysteine and the closing phenylalanine or tryptophan. A D gene is named only where the DNA matches it firmly. Size tells how often a clone was seen (once, few, many) or the class of an expanded clone, and some rows leave it out.

few	TRBV12-3/TRBV12-4	TRBJ2-1	TRBD2	TGTGCCAGCAGCCTCTTCGGTAGCGGGGGGTACAATGAGCAGTTCTTC	CASSLFGSGGYNEQFF
many	TRBV20-1	TRBJ2-1	TRBD1	TGCAGTGCTAGAGATAGACAGGGCGATGAGCAGTTCTTC	CSARDRQGDEQFF
many	TRBV29-1	TRBJ2-5	TRBD1	TGCAGCGAGACGACAGGGATTGGGGGCGAGACCCAGTACTTC	CSETTGIGGETQYF
many	TRBV12-3/TRBV12-4	TRBJ2-5	TRBD2	TGTGCCAGCAGCGGGACTAGCGGCTCAGAGACCCAGTACTTC	CASSGTSGSETQYF
few	TRBV4-3	TRBJ2-4	-	TGCGCCAGCAGCCAAGGACGGGACCTAGCCAAAAACATTCAGTACTTC	CASSQGRDLAKNIQYF
-	TRBV7-8	TRBJ2-1	TRBD1	TGTGCCAGCAACCCAAACGGACAGGGGGGCAGCTCCTACAATGAGCAGTTCTTC	CASNPNGQGGSSYNEQFF
-	TRBV7-9	TRBJ2-2	TRBD1	TGTGCCAGCAGCCGTGCATGGACAGGGTCAAACACCGGGGAGCTGTTTTTT	CASSRAWTGSNTGELFF
many	TRBV5-1	TRBJ1-5	TRBD1	TGCGCCAGCAGCTTGGAGGGGACAGGGAACCAGCCCCAGCATTTT	CASSLEGTGNQPQHF
many	TRBV20-1	TRBJ1-5	-	TGCAGTGGTAGAAGGTTGGGCAATCAGCCCCAGCATTTT	CSGRRLGNQPQHF
-	TRBV29-1	TRBJ2-3	-	TGCAGCGTTGTTGCCTTCCTGGGAGATACGCAGTATTTT	CSVVAFLGDTQYF
many	TRBV20-1	TRBJ2-1	-	TGCAGTGCTAGAGAGCGTCCCCCCAATGAGCAGTTCTTC	CSARERPPNEQFF
many	TRBV20-1	TRBJ1-1	TRBD1	TGCAGTGCTAGGAGGGACAGGGCGAACACTGAAGCTTTCTTT	CSARRDRANTEAFF
-	TRBV7-2	TRBJ2-3	TRBD1	TGTGCCAGCAGCAAGCGGGACAGGGGAACAGATACGCAGTATTTT	CASSKRDRGTDTQYF
few	TRBV20-1	TRBJ2-1	-	TGCAGTGCTAACAACCTAGGGGTCTCCTACAATGAGCAGTTCTTC	CSANNLGVSYNEQFF
-	TRBV6-5	TRBJ1-2	-	TGTGCCAGCAGTTACGGGTTCTATGGCTACACCTTC	CASSYGFYGYTF
few	TRBV12-3/TRBV12-4	TRBJ2-7	-	TGTGCCAGCAGTCACCGCTTGGACGGGTACGAGCAGTACTTC	CASSHRLDGYEQYF
many	TRBV7-2	TRBJ2-2	-	TGTGCCAGCAGCTTAGTGGGCGCTTACGGGGAGCTGTTTTTT	CASSLVGAYGELFF
few	TRBV10-3	TRBJ2-6	-	TGTGCCATCAGAGGGGCCGGGGCCAACGTCCTGACTTTC	CAIRGAGANVLTF
few	TRBV7-9	TRBJ2-3	TRBD2	TGTGCCAGCAGCTGGCCGAAGCGGGGCGGCACAGATACGCAGTATTTT	CASSWPKRGGTDTQYF
many	TRBV20-1	TRBJ1-2	TRBD1	TGCAGTGCTTACCGGGACAGGGGCTATGGCTACACCTTC	CSAYRDRGYGYTF
many	TRBV12-3/TRBV12-4	TRBJ2-1	-	TGTGCCGGGGGGAGATCCTACAATGAGCAGTTCTTC	CAGGRSYNEQFF
-	TRBV5-1	TRBJ1-3	-	TGCGCCAGCAGCTCAGCACAATCATTACGCGGAAACACCATATATTTT	CASSSAQSLRGNTIYF
many	TRBV20-1	TRBJ2-1	TRBD2	TGCAGTGCTAGAGATAGGGGACTAAGGAATGAGCAGTTCTTC	CSARDRGLRNEQFF
many	TRBV20-1	TRBJ2-1	TRBD1	TGCAGTGCTGAGCGGGACAGGGAAGGAGGGGAGCAGTTCTTC	CSAERDREGGEQFF
few	TRBV7-2	TRBJ2-5	-	TGTGCCAGCAGCTTAGGTTACGGCAGAAAAGAGACCCAGTACTTC	CASSLGYGRKETQYF
few	TRBV12-3/TRBV12-4	TRBJ1-1	TRBD1	TGTGCCAGCAGGCCAGGGGGGCGAGAGAACACTGAAGCTTTCTTT	CASRPGGRENTEAFF
few	TRBV12-3/TRBV12-4	TRBJ1-5	-	TGTGCCAGCAGTTATGGGGGTAGGCCCCAAAATCAGCCCCAGCATTTT	CASSYGGRPQNQPQHF
-	TRBV7-3	TRBJ1-1	-	TGTGCCAGCAGCTTACTCGGGAAGGGGAACACTGAAGCTTTCTTT	CASSLLGKGNTEAFF
-	TRBV27	TRBJ1-5	-	TGTGCCAGCAGTATCAGGGAGGGCGGCAATCAGCCCCAGCATTTT	CASSIREGGNQPQHF
many	TRBV6-2/TRBV6-3	TRBJ1-2	-	TGTGCCAGCAGTTACTCGAATTATGGCTACACCTTC	CASSYSNYGYTF
many	TRBV20-1	TRBJ1-1	-	TGCAGCTGTCCGCTAGGGACTGAAGCTTTCTTT	CSCPLGTEAFF
many	TRBV20-1	TRBJ2-4	-	TGCAGTGCCGCCTCGCATGACAGTCCTACCTTCGGAGGCATTCAGTACTTC	CSAASHDSPTFGGIQYF
-	TRBV6-5	TRBJ2-1	-	TGTGCCAGCAGTTACCCGAAAAAGGGGATCAATGAGCAGTTCTTC	CASSYPKKGINEQFF
many	TRBV20-1	TRBJ1-6	TRBD1	TGCAGTGCTAGCACAGGGGAGTCACCCCTCCACTTT	CSASTGESPLHF
many	TRBV12-3/TRBV12-4	TRBJ1-1	-	TGTGCCAGCAGTTTTAACGGGAACACTGAAGCTTTCTTT	CASSFNGNTEAFF
few	TRBV9	TRBJ1-3	-	TGTGCCAGCAGCGCCCGGCTCTTAACAGGGTCGGACTCTGGAAACACCATATATTTT	CASSARLLTGSDSGNTIYF
many	TRBV20-1	TRBJ1-4	TRBD1	TGCAGTGCTCCGCGACAGGGCGGAGAAAAACTGTTTTTT	CSAPRQGGEKLFF
few	TRBV7-2	TRBJ1-1	-	TGTGCCAGCAGCCCCCGTTGGGGAAGAACTGAAGCTTTCTTT	CASSPRWGRTEAFF
many	TRBV5-5	TRBJ2-3	-	TGTGCCAGCAGCTTGGCCGCCCCAGATACGCAGTATTTT	CASSLAAPDTQYF
-	TRBV4-3	TRBJ2-2	-	TGCGCCAGCAGCCCCGGGTCCCCCGCGTTGAGCACCGGGGAGCTGTTTTTT	CASSPGSPALSTGELFF
-	TRBV7-2	TRBJ2-7	-	TGTGCCAGCAGCAGGGCCAAGGTCTACGAGCAGTACTTC	CASSRAKVYEQYF
many	TRBV25-1	TRBJ2-1	TRBD1	TGTGCCAGCAGTGAATCCGGGACAGCCTACAATGAGCAGTTCTTC	CASSESGTAYNEQFF
many	TRBV12-3/TRBV12-4	TRBJ2-1	TRBD1	TGTGCCAGCAGTTTAGACAGGGGAACTGAGCAGTTCTTC	CASSLDRGTEQFF
-	TRBV10-3	TRBJ2-3	TRBD1	TGTGCCATCAGTGAGTGGACAGGGAAGGGCGATACGCAGTATTTT	CAISEWTGKGDTQYF
-	TRBV6-1	TRBJ1-5	-	TGTGCCAGCAGGTCAGGGGAATATTTGGGCAGCAATCAGCCCCAGCATTTT	CASRSGEYLGSNQPQHF
few	TRBV6-1	TRBJ2-1	-	TGTGCCAGCTTAGGGGGGACCTACAATGAGCAGTTCTTC	CASLGGTYNEQFF
few	TRBV24-1	TRBJ1-1	-	TGTGCCACCAGTAACCGGGCCCGAGATGAAGCTTTCTTT	CATSNRARDEAFF
-	TRBV27	TRBJ2-7	-	TGTGCCAGCAGTGTTTGGACTATCCGGAGAACCTACGAGCAGTACTTC	CASSVWTIRRTYEQYF